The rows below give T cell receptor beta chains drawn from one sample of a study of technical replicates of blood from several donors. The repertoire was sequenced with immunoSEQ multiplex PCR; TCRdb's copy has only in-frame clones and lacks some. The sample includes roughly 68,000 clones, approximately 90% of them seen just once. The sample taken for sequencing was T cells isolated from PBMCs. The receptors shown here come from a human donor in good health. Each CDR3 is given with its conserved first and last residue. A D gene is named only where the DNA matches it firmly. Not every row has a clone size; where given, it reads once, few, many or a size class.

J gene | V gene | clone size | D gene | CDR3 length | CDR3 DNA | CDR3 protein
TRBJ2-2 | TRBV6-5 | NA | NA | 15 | TGTGCCAGCAGCCCTTTGACCAGGGACACCGGGGAGCTGTTTTTT | CASSPLTRDTGELFF
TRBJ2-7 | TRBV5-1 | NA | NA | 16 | TGCGCCAGCAGCTTGGGAACTGCTAGTCCCACCTACGAGCAGTACTTC | CASSLGTASPTYEQYF
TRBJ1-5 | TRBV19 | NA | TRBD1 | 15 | TGTGCCAGTAACCCACAAGGGGGCAGCAATCAGCCCCAGCATTTT | CASNPQGGSNQPQHF
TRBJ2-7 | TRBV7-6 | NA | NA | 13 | TGTGCCAGCAGCTTAGCCCCCGGGGGCGAGCAGTACTTC | CASSLAPGGEQYF
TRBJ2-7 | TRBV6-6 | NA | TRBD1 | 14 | TGTGCCAGCAGCCCCGGGACAGGGATGTACGAGCAGTACTTC | CASSPGTGMYEQYF
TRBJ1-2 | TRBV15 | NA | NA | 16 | TGTGCCACCAGCAGAGACGTGGGTAGGGAGGGATATGGCTACACCTTC | CATSRDVGREGYGYTF
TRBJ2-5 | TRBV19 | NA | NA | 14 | TGTGCCAGTAGTATAGATCGAGGGAGAGAGACCCAGTACTTC | CASSIDRGRETQYF
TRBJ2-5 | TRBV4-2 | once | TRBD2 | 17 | TGTGCCAGCAGCCAGACTACTAGCGGGAGTGGGTGGGAGACCCAGTACTTC | CASSQTTSGSGWETQYF
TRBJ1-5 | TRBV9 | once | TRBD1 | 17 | TGTGCCAGCAGCGTATTTGGACAGGGGGAGGGAAGGCAGCCCCAGCATTTT | CASSVFGQGEGRQPQHF
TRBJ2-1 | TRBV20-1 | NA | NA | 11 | TGCAGTGTGCTTAGGGGCAATGAGCAGTTCTTC | CSVLRGNEQFF
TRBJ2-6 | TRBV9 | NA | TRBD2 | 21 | TGTGCCAGCAGCTCCCCCCAAGGGGGGACTAGCGTATTCTCTGGGGCCAACGTCCTGACTTTC | CASSSPQGGTSVFSGANVLTF
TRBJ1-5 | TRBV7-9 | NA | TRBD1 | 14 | TGTGCCAGCAGCTTGACAGGGGGCGGCCAGCCCCAGCATTTT | CASSLTGGGQPQHF
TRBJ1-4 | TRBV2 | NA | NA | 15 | TGTGCCAGCAGTGAGAGGACAAGTCGGTCCGAAAAACTGTTTTTT | CASSERTSRSEKLFF
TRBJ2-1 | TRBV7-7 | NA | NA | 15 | TGTGCTAGCAGCTTAGGAGCGGTAGGATACAATGAGCAGTTCTTC | CASSLGAVGYNEQFF
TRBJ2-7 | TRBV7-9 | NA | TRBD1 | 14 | TGTGCCAGCAGCTTAGCGGGGACAGGGAGCGAGCAGTACTTC | CASSLAGTGSEQYF
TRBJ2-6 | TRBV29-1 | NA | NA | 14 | TGCAGCGTTGAGCAGGTCTCTGGGGCCAACGTCCTGACTTTC | CSVEQVSGANVLTF
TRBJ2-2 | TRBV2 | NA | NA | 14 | TGTGCCAGCATCCGACAGTCGAACACCGGGGAGCTGTTTTTT | CASIRQSNTGELFF
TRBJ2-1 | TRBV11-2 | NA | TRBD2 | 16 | TGTGCCAGCAGCTTACTCAAGGGACTAGCGATCAATGAGCAGTTCTTC | CASSLLKGLAINEQFF
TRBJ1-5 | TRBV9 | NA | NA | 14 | TGTGCCAGCAGCGTAGGAGATAATAATCAGCCCCAGCATTTT | CASSVGDNNQPQHF
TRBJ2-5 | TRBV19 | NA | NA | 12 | TGTGCCAGTAGTATGGGGGGAGAGACCCAGTACTTC | CASSMGGETQYF
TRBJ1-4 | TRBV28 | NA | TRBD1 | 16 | TGTGCCGGGGGGACAGGGGGCTTAACTACTAATGAAAAACTGTTTTTT | CAGGTGGLTTNEKLFF
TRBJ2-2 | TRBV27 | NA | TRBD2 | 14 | TGTGCCAGCAGTCCGGAGCGGGAGGACGGGGAGCTGTTTTTT | CASSPEREDGELFF
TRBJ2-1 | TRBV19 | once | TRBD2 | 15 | TGTGCCAGTAGTATAGGCCTAGCGGGAGGGACTGAGCAGTTCTTC | CASSIGLAGGTEQFF
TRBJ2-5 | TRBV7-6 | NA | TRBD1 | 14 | TGTGCCAGCAGCCTACAAACAGGGGAAGAGACCCAGTACTTC | CASSLQTGEETQYF
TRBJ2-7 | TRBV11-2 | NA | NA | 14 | TGTGCCAGCAGCTTAGACCCTAGCTCCTACGAGCAGTACTTC | CASSLDPSSYEQYF
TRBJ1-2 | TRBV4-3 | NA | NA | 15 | TGCGCCAGCAGCCAAAAGGGGGACGGCTACTATGGCTACACCTTC | CASSQKGDGYYGYTF
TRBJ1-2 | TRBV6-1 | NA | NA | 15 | TGTGCCAGCAGTGAGGGAGGGCGGGGGATCTATGGCTACACCTTC | CASSEGGRGIYGYTF
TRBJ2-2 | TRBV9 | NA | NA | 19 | TGTGCCAGCAGCGTAGAAGGGGGAAGACAGTACCCCACCACCGGGGAGCTGTTTTTT | CASSVEGGRQYPTTGELFF
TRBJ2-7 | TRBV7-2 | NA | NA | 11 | TGTGCCAGCAGGGTCGGCTACGAGCAGTACTTC | CASRVGYEQYF
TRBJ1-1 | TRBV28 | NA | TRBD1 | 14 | TGTGCCAGCAGAGTGGACAGGGAGATCACTGAAGCTTTCTTT | CASRVDREITEAFF
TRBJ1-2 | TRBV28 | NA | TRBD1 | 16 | TGTGCCAGCAGTTTAAACCCCGCAGGGGGAGGCGGTGGCTACACCTTC | CASSLNPAGGGGGYTF
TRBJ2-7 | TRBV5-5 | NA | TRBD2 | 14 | TGTGCCAGCAGTGTAGCGGGCATCTCCTACGAGCAGTACTTC | CASSVAGISYEQYF
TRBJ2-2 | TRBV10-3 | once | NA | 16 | TGTGCCATCAGTGAGTCGAGTCCTTTAAACACCGGGGAGCTGTTTTTT | CAISESSPLNTGELFF
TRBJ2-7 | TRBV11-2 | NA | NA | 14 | TGTGCCAGCAGCAAAGGCGGACTGGCCTACGAGCAGTACTTC | CASSKGGLAYEQYF
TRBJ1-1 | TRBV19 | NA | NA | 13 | TGTGCCAGTAGTTCACAAGTGAACACTGAAGCTTTCTTT | CASSSQVNTEAFF
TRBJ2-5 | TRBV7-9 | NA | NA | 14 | TGTGCCAGCAGCTTAGTTGCCGGGGTAGAGACCCAGTACTTC | CASSLVAGVETQYF
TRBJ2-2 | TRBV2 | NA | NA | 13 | TGTGCCAGCAGCGAGAGGGTTTCCGGGGAGCTGTTTTTT | CASSERVSGELFF
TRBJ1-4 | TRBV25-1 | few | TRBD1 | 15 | TGTGCCAGCAGGGGACAGGGGGGTAGTAATGAAAAACTGTTTTTT | CASRGQGGSNEKLFF
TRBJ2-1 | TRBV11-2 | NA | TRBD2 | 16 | TGTGCCAGCAGCTTATGGGGCGGGAGCTCCTACAATGAGCAGTTCTTC | CASSLWGGSSYNEQFF
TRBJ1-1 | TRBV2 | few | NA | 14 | TGTGCCAGCAGTGAAGTGGGGGGGAACACTGAAGCTTTCTTT | CASSEVGGNTEAFF
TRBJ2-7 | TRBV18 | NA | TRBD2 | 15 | TGTGCCAGCTCACCACGAGTAGCGGGATTCTACGAGCAGTACTTC | CASSPRVAGFYEQYF
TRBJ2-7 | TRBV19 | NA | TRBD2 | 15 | TGTGCCAGTAGTCTCGGACTAGCGGGATACTACGAGCAGTACTTC | CASSLGLAGYYEQYF
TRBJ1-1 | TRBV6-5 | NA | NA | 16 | TGTGCCAGCAGTTACCTAACAGGCACACTGAACACTGAAGCTTTCTTT | CASSYLTGTLNTEAFF
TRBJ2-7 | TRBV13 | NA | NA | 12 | TGTGCCAGCCAAAGGGGGGGGGAGGTGCAGTACTTC | CASQRGGEVQYF
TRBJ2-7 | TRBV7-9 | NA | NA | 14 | TGTGCCAGCAGCTTAGGTTCCGAGGCCTACGAGCAGTACTTC | CASSLGSEAYEQYF
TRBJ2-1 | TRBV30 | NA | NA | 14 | TGTGCCTGGAGTGTGAACAGGGACGACAATGAGCAGTTCTTC | CAWSVNRDDNEQFF
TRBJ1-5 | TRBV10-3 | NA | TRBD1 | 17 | TGTGCCATCAGTGAGTCGTCGGGACAGGGGGCGTCTCAGCCCCAGCATTTT | CAISESSGQGASQPQHF
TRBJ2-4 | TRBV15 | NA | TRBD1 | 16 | TGTGCCACCAGCGACCGGACAGGGATCGGCAAAAACATTCAGTACTTC | CATSDRTGIGKNIQYF
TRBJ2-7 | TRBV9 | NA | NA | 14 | TGTGCCAGCAGCGTAGGAAGCGGCTCCTACGAGCAGTACTTC | CASSVGSGSYEQYF